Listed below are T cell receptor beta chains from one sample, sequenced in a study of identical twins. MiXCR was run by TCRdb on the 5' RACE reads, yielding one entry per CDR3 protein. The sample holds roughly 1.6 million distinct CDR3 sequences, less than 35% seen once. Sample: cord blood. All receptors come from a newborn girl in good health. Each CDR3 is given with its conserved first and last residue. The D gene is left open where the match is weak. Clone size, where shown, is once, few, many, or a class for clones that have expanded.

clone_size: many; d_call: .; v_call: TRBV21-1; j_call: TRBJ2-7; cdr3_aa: CASGLKTSAYEQYF; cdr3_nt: TGTGCCAGCGGACTCAAAACGAGCGCCTACGAGCAGTACTTC
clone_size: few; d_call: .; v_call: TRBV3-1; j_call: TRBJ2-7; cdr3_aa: CASSQAPAYEQYF; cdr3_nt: TGTGCCAGCAGCCAAGCGCCTGCCTACGAGCAGTACTTC
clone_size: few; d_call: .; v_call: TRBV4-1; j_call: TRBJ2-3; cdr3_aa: CASSHPVGRGSTDTQYF; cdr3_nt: TGCGCCAGCAGCCATCCTGTAGGGCGGGGTAGCACAGATACGCAGTATTTT
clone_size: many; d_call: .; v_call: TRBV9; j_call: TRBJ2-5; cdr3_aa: CASSDPLDGNQETQYF; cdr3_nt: TGTGCCAGCAGCGACCCGTTGGACGGTAACCAAGAGACCCAGTACTTC
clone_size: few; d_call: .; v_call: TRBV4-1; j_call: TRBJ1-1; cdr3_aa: CASSQVTIYTEAFF; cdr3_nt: TGCGCCAGCAGCCAAGTGACCATCTACACTGAAGCTTTCTTT
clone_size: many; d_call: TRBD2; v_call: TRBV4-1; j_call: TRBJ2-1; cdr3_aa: CASSQDTSGGAYNEQFF; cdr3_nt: TGCGCCAGCAGCCAAGATACTAGCGGGGGGGCCTACAATGAGCAGTTCTTC
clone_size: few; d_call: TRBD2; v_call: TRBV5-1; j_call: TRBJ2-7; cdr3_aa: CASSSGLADEQYF; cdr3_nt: TGCGCCAGCAGCTCGGGACTAGCAGACGAGCAGTACTTC
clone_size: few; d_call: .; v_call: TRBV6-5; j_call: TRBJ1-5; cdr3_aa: CASSYSRVNQPQHF; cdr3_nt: TGTGCCAGCAGTTACTCCAGGGTTAATCAGCCCCAGCATTTT
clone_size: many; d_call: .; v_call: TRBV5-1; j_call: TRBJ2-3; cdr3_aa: CASSVGTPRDTQYF; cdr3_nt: TGCGCCAGCAGCGTCGGGACTCCCAGAGATACGCAGTATTTT
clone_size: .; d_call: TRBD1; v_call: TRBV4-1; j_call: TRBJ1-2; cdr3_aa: CASSQAGQGRANYGYTF; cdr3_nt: TGCGCCAGCAGCCAAGCGGGACAGGGGAGAGCTAACTATGGCTACACCTTC
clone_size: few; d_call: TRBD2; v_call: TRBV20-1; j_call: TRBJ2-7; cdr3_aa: CSALTGLAGLGYEQYF; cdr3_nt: TGCAGTGCGCTCACGGGACTAGCGGGGCTGGGCTACGAGCAGTACTTC
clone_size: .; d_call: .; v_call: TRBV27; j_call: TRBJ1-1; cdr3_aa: CASSLRRGRAEAFF; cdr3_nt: TGTGCCAGCAGTTTACGTCGGGGGCGAGCTGAAGCTTTCTTT
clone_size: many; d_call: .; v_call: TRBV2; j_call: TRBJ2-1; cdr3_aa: CASSLGGVPYNEQFF; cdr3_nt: TGTGCCAGCAGTCTCGGGGGCGTCCCCTACAATGAGCAGTTCTTC
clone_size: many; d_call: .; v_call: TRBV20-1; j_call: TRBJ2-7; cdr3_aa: CSAQPTVNSYEQYF; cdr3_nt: TGCAGTGCCCAGCCGACTGTTAACTCCTACGAGCAGTACTTC
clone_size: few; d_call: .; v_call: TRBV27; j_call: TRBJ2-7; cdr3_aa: CASSLGQGPIPYEQYF; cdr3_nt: TGTGCCAGCAGTTTAGGGCAGGGGCCTATTCCATACGAGCAGTACTTC
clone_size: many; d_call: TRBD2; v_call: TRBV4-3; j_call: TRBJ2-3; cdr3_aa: CASSQDPRLASPSTDTQYF; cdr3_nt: TGTGCCAGCAGCCAAGATCCGAGACTAGCTAGTCCTAGCACAGATACGCAGTATTTT
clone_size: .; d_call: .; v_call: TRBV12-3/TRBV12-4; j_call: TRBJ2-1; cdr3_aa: CATRGDTSSYNEQFF; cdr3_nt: TGTGCCACCAGGGGGGACACCAGCTCCTACAATGAGCAGTTCTTC
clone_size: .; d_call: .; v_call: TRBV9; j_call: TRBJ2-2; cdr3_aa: CASSGRITGELFF; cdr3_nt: TGTGCCAGCAGCGGACGAATAACCGGGGAGCTGTTTTTT
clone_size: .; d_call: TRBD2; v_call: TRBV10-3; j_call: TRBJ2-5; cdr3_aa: CAISEGSGGPQETQYF; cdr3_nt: TGTGCCATCAGTGAGGGAAGCGGGGGGCCCCAAGAGACCCAGTACTTC
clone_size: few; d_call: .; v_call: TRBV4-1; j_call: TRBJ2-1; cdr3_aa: CASSGNVNEQFF; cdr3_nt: TGCGCCAGCAGCGGGAATGTGAATGAGCAGTTCTTC
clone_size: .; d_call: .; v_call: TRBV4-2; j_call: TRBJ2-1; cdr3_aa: CASSQDVGRLRVEQFF; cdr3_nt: TGTGCCAGCAGCCAAGATGTCGGGCGGTTGAGAGTGGAGCAGTTCTTC
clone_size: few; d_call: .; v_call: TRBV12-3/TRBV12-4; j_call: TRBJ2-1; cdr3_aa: CASSFLGRNEQFF; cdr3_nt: TGTGCCAGCAGTTTCCTAGGAAGGAATGAGCAGTTCTTC
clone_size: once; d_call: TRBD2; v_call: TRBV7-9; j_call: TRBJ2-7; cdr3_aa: CASSPIAGVDEQYF; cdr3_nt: TGTGCCAGCAGTCCTATAGCGGGAGTGGACGAGCAGTACTTC
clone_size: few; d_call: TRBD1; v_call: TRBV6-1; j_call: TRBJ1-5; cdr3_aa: CASRMDRVQPQHF; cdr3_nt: TGTGCCAGCAGAATGGACAGGGTTCAGCCCCAGCATTTT
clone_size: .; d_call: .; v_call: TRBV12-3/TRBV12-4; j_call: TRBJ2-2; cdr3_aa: CASSLPGGHTGELFF; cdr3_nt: TGTGCCAGCAGCCTTCCGGGCGGTCACACCGGGGAGCTGTTTTTT
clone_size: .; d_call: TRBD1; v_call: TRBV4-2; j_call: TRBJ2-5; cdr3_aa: CASSVRTGGRETQYF; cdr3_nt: TGTGCCAGCAGCGTACGTACAGGGGGCAGAGAGACCCAGTACTTC
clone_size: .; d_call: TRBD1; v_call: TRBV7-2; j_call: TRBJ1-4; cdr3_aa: CASSPRQGLRLFF; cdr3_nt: TGTGCCAGCAGCCCGAGACAGGGACTTAGGCTGTTTTTT
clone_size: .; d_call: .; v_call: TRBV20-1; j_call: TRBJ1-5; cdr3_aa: CSARVRQHSNQPQHF; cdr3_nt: TGCAGTGCTAGAGTCCGACAGCATAGCAATCAGCCCCAGCATTTT
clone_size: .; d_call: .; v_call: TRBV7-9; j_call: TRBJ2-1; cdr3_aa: CASSPLRLGNNEQFF; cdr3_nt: TGTGCCAGCAGTCCCCTTCGGCTAGGGAATAATGAGCAGTTCTTC
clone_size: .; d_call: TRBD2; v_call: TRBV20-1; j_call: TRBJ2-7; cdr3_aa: CSASGTSGGSIYNEQYF; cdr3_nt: TGCAGTGCTAGCGGGACTAGCGGGGGGTCAATATACAATGAGCAGTACTTC
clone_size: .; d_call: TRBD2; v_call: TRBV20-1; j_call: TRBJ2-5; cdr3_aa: CCARPAGLTQETQYF; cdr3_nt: TGCTGTGCTAGACCGGCGGGACTAACTCAAGAGACCCAGTACTTC
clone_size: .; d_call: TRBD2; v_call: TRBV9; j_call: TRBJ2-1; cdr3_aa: CASSVTSGAYNEQFF; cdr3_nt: TGTGCCAGCAGTGTGACTAGCGGGGCATACAATGAGCAGTTCTTC